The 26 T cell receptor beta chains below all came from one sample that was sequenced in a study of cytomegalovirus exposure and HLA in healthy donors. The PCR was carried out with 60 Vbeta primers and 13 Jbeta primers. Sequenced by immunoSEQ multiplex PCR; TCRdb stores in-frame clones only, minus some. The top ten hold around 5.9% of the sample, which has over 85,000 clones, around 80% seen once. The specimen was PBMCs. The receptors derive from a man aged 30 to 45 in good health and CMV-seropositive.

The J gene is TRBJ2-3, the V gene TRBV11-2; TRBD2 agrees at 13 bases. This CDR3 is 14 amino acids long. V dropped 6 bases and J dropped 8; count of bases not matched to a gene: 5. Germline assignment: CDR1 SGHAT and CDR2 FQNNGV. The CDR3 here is CASSPTSGGSTQYF. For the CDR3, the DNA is TGTGCCAGCAGTCCGACTAGCGGGGGGAGTACGCAGTATTTT.

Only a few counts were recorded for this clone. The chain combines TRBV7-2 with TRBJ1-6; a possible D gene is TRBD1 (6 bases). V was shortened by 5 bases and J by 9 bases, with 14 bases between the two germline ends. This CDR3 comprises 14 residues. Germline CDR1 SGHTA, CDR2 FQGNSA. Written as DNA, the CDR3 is TGTGCCAGCAGCCCCTCTACAGGGCGTTCACCCCTCCACTTT. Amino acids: CASSPSTGRSPLHF.

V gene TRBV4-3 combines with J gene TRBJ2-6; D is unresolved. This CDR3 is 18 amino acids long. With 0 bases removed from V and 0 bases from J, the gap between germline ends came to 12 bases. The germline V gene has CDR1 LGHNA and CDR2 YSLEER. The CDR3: CASSQETEFLSGANVLTF. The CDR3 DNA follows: TGCGCCAGCAGCCAAGAGACGGAGTTCCTCTCTGGGGCCAACGTCCTGACTTTC.

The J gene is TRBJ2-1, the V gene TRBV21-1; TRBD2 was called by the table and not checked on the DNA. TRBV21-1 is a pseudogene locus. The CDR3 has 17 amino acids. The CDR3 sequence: CASSIGTLAVGYNEQFF. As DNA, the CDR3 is TGTGCCAGCAGCATAGGAACCCTAGCGGTCGGCTACAATGAGCAGTTCTTC.

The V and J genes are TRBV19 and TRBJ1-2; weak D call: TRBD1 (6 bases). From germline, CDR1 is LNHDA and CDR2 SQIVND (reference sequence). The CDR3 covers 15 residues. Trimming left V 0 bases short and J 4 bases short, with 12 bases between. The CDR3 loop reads CASSIDHRARYGYTF. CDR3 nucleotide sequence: TGTGCCAGTAGTATAGATCACAGGGCCCGCTATGGCTACACCTTC.

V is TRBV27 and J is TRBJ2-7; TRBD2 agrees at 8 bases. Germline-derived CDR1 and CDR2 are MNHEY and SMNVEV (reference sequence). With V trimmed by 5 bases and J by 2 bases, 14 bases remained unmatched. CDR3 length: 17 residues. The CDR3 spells CASSRSRSAGETYEQYF. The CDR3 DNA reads TGTGCCAGCAGTCGATCCCGATCAGCGGGGGAAACCTACGAGCAGTACTTC.

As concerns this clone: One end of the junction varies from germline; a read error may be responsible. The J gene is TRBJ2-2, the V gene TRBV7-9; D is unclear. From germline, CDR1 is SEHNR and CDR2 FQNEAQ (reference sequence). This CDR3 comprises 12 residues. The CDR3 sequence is CSSSLVLGELFF. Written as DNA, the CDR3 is TGTTCCAGCAGCTTAGTTCTCGGGGAGCTGTTTTTT. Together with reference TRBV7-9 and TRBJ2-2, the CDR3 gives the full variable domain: DTGVSQNPRHKITKRGQNVTFRCDPISEHNRLYWYRQTLGQGPEFLTYFQNEAQLEKSRLLSDRFSAERPKGSFSTLEIQRTEQGDSAMYLCSSSLVLGELFFGEGSRLTVL.

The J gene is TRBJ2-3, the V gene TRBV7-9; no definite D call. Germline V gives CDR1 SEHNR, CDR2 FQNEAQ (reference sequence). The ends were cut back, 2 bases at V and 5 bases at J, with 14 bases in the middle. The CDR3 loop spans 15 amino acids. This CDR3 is CASSLYLPAGDTQYF. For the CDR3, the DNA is TGTGCCAGCAGCTTATACCTTCCTGCAGGAGATACGCAGTATTTT. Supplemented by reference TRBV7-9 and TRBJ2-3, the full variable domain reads DTGVSQNPRHKITKRGQNVTFRCDPISEHNRLYWYRQTLGQGPEFLTYFQNEAQLEKSRLLSDRFSAERPKGSFSTLEIQRTEQGDSAMYLCASSLYLPAGDTQYFGPGTRLTVL.

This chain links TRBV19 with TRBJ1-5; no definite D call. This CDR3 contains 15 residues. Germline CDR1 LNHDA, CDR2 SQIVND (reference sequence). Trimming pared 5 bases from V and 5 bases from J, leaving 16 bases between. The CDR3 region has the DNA TGTGCCAGTAGTCCCCTACCGGGAACAGATCAGCCCCAGCATTTT. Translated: CASSPLPGTDQPQHF.

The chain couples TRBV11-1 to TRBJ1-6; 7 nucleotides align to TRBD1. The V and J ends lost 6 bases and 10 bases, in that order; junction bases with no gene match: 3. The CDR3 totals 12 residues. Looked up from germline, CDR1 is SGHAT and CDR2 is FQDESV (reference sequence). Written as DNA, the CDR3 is TGTGCCAGCAGACAGGGGAGGTCACCCCTCCACTTT. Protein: CASRQGRSPLHF.

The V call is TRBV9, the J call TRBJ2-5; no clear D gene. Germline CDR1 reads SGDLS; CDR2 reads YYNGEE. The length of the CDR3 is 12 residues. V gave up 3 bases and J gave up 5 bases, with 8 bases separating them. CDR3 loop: CASSDFGETQYF. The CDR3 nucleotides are TGTGCCAGCAGCGACTTCGGGGAGACCCAGTACTTC.

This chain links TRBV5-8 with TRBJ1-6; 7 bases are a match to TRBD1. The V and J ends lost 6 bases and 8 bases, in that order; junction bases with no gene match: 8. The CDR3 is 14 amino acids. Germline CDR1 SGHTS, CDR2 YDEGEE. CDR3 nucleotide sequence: TGTGCCAGCAACCTTGGGACAGTAGATTCACCCCTCCACTTT. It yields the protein CASNLGTVDSPLHF.

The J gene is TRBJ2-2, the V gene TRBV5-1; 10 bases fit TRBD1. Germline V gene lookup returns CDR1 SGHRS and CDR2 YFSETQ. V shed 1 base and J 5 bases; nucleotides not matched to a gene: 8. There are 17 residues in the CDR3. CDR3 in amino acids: CASSLKDRGGSTGELFF. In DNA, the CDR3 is TGCGCCAGCAGCTTGAAGGACAGGGGGGGATCTACCGGGGAGCTGTTTTTT. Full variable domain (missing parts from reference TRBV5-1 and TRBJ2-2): KAGVTQTPRYLIKTRGQQVTLSCSPISGHRSVSWYQQTPGQGLQFLFEYFSETQRNKGNFPGRFSGRQFSNSRSEMNVSTLELGDSALYLCASSLKDRGGSTGELFFGEGSRLTVL.

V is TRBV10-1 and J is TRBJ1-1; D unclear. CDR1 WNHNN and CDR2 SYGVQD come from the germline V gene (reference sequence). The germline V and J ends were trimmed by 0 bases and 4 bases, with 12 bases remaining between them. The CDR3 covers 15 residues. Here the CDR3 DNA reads TGCGCCAGCAGTGAGTCGAAGGATTGGGCCACTGAAGCTTTCTTT. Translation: CASSESKDWATEAFF.

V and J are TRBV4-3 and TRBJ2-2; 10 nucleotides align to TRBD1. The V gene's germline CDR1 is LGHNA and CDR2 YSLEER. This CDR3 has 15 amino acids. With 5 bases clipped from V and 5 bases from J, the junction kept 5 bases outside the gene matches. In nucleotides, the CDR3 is TGCGCCAGCAGCTCCGGGACAGGGGAGACCGGGGAGCTGTTTTTT. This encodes CASSSGTGETGELFF.

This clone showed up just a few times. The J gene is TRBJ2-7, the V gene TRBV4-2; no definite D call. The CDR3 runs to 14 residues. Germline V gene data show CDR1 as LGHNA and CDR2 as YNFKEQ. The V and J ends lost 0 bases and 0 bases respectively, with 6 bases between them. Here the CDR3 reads CASSQDPSSYEQYF. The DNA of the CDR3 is TGTGCCAGCAGCCAAGATCCTAGCTCCTACGAGCAGTACTTC.

CDR3 residues: CASSLGRGVTTDTQYF. CDR3 coding DNA: TGTGCCAGCAGCCTAGGGCGGGGGGTTACCACAGATACGCAGTATTTT. The rearrangement links TRBV4-2 to TRBJ2-3; TRBD2 matches 8 bases. J gave up 2 bases and V 4 bases, and 8 bases lay outside the gene matches. There are 16 residues in the CDR3. Germline V lookup: CDR1 LGHNA, CDR2 YNFKEQ.

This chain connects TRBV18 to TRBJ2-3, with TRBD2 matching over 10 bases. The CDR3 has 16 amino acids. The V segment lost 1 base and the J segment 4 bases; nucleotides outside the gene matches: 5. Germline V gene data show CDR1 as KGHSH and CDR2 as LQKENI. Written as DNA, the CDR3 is TGTGCCAGCTCACCACGTCTAGCGGGGGTGGCAGATACGCAGTATTTT. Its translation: CASSPRLAGVADTQYF.

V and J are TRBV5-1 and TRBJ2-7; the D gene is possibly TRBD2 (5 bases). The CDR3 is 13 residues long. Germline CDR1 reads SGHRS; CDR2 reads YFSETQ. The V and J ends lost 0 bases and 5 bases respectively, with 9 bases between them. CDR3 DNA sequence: TGCGCCAGCAGCTTGGAGGGAGTGGACGAGCAGTACTTC. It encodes CASSLEGVDEQYF.

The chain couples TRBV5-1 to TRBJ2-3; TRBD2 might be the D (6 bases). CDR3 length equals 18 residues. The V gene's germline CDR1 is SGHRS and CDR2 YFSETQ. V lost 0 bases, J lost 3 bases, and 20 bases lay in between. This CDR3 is CASSLGAGRYVRTDTQYF. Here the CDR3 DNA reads TGCGCCAGCAGCTTGGGGGCAGGGAGGTATGTTAGGACAGATACGCAGTATTTT. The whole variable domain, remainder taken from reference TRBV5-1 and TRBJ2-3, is KAGVTQTPRYLIKTRGQQVTLSCSPISGHRSVSWYQQTPGQGLQFLFEYFSETQRNKGNFPGRFSGRQFSNSRSEMNVSTLELGDSALYLCASSLGAGRYVRTDTQYFGPGTRLTVL.

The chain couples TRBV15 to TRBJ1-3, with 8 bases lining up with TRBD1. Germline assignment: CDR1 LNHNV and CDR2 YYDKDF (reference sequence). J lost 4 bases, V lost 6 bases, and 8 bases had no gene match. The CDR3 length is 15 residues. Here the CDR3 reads CATSRARDRGNTIYF. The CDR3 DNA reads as TGTGCCACCAGTCGTGCCCGGGACAGGGGAAACACCATATATTTT.

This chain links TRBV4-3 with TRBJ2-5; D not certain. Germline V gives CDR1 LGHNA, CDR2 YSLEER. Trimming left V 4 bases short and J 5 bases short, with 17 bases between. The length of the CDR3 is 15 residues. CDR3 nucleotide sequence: TGCGCCAGCAGCCCAAACCCCGAGTCGAGGGAGACCCAGTACTTC. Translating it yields CASSPNPESRETQYF.

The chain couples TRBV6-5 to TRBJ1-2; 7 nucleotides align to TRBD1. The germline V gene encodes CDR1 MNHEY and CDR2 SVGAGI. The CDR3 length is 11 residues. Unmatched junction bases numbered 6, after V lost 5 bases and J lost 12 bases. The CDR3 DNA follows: TGTGCCAGCAGTCGACAGGGTGAAAACACCTTC. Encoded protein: CASSRQGENTF.

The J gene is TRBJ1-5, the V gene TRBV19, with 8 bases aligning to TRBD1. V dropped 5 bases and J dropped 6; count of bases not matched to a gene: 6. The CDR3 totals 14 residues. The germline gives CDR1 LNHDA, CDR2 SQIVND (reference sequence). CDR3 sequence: CASSLDRAGQPQHF. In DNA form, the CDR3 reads TGTGCCAGTAGTTTGGACAGGGCGGGTCAGCCCCAGCATTTT.

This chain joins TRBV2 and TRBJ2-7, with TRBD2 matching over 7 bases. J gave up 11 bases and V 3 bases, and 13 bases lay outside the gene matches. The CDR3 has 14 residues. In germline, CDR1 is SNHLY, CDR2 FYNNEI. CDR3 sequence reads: CASSEGTKNREEYF. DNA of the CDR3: TGTGCCAGCAGTGAGGGGACCAAAAACCGGGAGGAGTACTTC.

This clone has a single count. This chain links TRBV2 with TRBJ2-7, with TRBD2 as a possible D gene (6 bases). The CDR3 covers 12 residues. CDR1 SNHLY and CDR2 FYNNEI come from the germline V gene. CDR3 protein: CATGTYAYEQYF. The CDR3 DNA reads TGTGCAACCGGGACTTATGCCTACGAGCAGTACTTC.